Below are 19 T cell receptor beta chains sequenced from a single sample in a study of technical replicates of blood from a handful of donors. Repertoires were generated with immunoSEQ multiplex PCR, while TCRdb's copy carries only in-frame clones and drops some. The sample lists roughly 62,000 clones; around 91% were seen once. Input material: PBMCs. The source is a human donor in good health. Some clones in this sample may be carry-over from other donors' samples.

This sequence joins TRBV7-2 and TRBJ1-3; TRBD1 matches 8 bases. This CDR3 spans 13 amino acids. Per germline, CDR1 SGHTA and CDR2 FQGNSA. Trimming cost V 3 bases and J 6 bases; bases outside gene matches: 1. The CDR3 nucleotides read TGTGCCAGCAGCTTCAGGGGGCTAAACACCATATATTTT. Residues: CASSFRGLNTIYF.

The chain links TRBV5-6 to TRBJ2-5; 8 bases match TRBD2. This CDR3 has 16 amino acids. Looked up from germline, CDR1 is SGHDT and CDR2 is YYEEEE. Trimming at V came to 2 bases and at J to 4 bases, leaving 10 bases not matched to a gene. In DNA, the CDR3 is TGTGCCAGCAGCTTTTCGGCGGGAGGTTTTCGAGAGACCCAGTACTTC. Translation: CASSFSAGGFRETQYF. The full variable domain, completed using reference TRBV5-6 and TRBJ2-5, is DAGVTQSPTHLIKTRGQQVTLRCSPKSGHDTVSWYQQALGQGPQFIFQYYEEEERQRGNFPDRFSGHQFPNYSSELNVNALLLGDSALYLCASSFSAGGFRETQYFGPGTRLLVL.

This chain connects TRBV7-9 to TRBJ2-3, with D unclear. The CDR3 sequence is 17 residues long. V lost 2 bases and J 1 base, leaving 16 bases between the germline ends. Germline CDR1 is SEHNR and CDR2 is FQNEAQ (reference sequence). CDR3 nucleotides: TGTGCCAGCAGCTTAAATTTGGCAGAAAAAGGCACAGATACGCAGTATTTT. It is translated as CASSLNLAEKGTDTQYF. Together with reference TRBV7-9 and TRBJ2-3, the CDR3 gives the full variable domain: DTGVSQNPRHKITKRGQNVTFRCDPISEHNRLYWYRQTLGQGPEFLTYFQNEAQLEKSRLLSDRFSAERPKGSFSTLEIQRTEQGDSAMYLCASSLNLAEKGTDTQYFGPGTRLTVL.

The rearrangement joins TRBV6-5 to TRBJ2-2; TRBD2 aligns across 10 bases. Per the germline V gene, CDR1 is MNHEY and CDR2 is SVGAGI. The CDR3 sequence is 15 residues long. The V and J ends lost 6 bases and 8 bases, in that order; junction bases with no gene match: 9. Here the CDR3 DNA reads TGTGCCAGCAGACCGGCTAGCGGGGGTATGGGGGAGCTGTTTTTT. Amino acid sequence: CASRPASGGMGELFF.

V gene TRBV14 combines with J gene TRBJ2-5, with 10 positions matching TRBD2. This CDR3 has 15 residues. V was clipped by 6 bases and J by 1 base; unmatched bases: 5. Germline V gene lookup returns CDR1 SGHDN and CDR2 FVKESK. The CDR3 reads CASSRWTSGQETQYF. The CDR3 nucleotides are TGTGCCAGCAGTAGATGGACTAGCGGCCAAGAGACCCAGTACTTC.

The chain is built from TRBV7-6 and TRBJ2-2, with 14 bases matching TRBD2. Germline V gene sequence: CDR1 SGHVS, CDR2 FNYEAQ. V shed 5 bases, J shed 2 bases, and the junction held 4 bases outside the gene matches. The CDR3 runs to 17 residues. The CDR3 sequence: CASSGTSGSHNTGELFF. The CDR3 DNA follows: TGTGCCAGCAGCGGGACTAGCGGGAGCCATAACACCGGGGAGCTGTTTTTT.

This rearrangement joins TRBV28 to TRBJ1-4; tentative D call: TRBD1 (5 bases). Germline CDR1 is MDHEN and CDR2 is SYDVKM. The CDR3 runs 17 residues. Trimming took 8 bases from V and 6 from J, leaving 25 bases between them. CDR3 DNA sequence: TGTGCCAGCCGTCCCTGGGGCGATGTAGGGGTGGATGAAAAACTGTTTTTT. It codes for CASRPWGDVGVDEKLFF.

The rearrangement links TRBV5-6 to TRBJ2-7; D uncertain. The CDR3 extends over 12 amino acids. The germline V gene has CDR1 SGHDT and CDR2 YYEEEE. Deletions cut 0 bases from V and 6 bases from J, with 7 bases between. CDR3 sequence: CASSLGESEQYF. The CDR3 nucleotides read TGTGCCAGCAGCTTGGGCGAGAGCGAGCAGTACTTC.

The CDR3 nucleotides read TGTGCCTGGAGCTCCTCGGACAGGGGAAATGAGCAGTTCTTC. Translation: CAWSSSDRGNEQFF. V gene TRBV30 combines with J gene TRBJ2-1, with 9 bases aligning to TRBD1. Trimming removed 3 bases from V and 7 bases from J; junction bases left unmatched: 7. The CDR3 loop spans 14 amino acids. Germline values: CDR1 GTSNPN, CDR2 SVGIG (reference sequence).

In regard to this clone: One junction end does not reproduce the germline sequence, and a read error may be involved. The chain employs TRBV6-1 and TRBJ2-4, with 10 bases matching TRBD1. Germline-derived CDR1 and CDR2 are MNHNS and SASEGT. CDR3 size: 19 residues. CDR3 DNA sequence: TGTGCCGGCAGTGAGACAGGGGGCGATTCGGGAATAGCCAAAAACATTCAGTACTTC. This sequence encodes CAGSETGGDSGIAKNIQYF.

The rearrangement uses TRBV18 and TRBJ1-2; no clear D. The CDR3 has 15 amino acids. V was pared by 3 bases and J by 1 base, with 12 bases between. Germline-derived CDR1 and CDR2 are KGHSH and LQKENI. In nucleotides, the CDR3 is TGTGCCAGCTCACCCGCCGAGGGAAATAACTATGGCTACACCTTC. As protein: CASSPAEGNNYGYTF.

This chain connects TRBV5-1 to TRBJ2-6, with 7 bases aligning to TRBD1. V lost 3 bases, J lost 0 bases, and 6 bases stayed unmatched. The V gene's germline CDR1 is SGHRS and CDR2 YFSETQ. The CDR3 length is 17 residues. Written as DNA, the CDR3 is TGCGCCAGCAGCTCTGGGGACAGCCACTCTGGGGCCAACGTCCTGACTTTC. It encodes CASSSGDSHSGANVLTF.

CDR3 sequence reads: CASRVGSRETQYF. CDR3 DNA: TGTGCCAGCAGGGTCGGGAGCCGGGAGACCCAGTACTTC. The chain couples TRBV5-4 to TRBJ2-5; D is perhaps TRBD2 (6 bases). V lost 5 bases and J 5 bases, leaving 13 bases between the germline ends. CDR1 is SGHNT, CDR2 YYREEE, per germline (reference sequence). This CDR3 has 13 amino acids.

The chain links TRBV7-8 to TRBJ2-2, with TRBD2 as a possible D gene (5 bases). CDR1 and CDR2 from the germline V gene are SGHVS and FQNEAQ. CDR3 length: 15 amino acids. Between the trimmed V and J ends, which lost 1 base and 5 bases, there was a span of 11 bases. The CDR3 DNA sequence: TGTGCCAGCAGCTTAGTAGAGCGGAGAACCGGGGAGCTGTTTTTT. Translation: CASSLVERRTGELFF. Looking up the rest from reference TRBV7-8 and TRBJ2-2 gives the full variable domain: GAGVSQSPRYKVAKRGQDVALRCDPISGHVSLFWYQQALGQGPEFLTYFQNEAQLDKSGLPSDRFFAERPEGSVSTLKIQRTQQEDSAVYLCASSLVERRTGELFFGEGSRLTVL.

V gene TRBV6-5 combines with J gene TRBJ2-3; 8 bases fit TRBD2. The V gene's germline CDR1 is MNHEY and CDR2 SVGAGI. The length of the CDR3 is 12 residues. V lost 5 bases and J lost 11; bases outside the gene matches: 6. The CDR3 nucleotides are TGTGCCAGCAGTGATAGCGGGACGGTGCAGTATTTT. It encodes CASSDSGTVQYF.

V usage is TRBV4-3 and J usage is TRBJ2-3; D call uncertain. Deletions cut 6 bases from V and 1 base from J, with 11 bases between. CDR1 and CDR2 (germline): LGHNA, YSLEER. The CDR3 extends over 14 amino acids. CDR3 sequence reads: CASSLKPGTDTQYF. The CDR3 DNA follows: TGCGCCAGCAGTCTAAAGCCGGGCACAGATACGCAGTATTTT.

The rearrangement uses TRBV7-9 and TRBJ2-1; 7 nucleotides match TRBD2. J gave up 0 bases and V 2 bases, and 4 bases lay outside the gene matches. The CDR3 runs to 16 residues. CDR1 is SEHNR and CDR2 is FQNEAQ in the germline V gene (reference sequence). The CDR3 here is CASSLSGRGSYNEQFF. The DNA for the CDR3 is TGTGCCAGCAGCTTATCGGGGAGGGGCTCCTACAATGAGCAGTTCTTC.

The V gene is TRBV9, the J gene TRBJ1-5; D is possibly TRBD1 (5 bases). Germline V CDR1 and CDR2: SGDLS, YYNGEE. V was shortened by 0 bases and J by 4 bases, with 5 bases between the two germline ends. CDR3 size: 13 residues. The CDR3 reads CASSVAGNQPQHF. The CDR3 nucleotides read TGTGCCAGCAGCGTAGCAGGGAATCAGCCCCAGCATTTT.

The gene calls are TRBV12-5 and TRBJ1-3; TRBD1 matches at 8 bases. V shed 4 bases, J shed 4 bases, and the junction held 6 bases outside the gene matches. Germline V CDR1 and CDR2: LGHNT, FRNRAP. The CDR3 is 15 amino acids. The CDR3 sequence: CASGWSGGSGNTIYF. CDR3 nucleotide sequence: TGTGCTAGTGGTTGGTCAGGGGGCTCCGGAAACACCATATATTTT.